This T cell receptor (beta chain) comes out of a study of shared clonotypes between healthy human individuals. The naive CD8 fraction comprised CD45RO-negative cells positively selected for CCR7 and excluded terminally differentiated effector memory CD45RA+ cells. Clones were read by immunoSEQ multiplex PCR, and TCRdb kept only the in-frame ones, dropping some. In the table there are under 700,000 clones, 85% to 95% of which are singletons. Germline V gene lookup returns CDR1 MDHEN and CDR2 SYDVKM. The CDR3 length is 17 residues. Trimming took 1 base from V and 5 from J, leaving 17 bases between them.

This rearrangement joins TRBV28 to TRBJ2-2, with D possibly matching TRBD2 (5 bases). The sample consisted of naive CD8+ T cells sorted from blood. The source of this sequence is a woman in her twenties or thirties in good health. CDR3 in amino acids: CASSLFLSVGGTGELFF. DNA of the CDR3: TGTGCCAGCAGTTTATTTTTATCGGTGGGCGGGACCGGGGAGCTGTTTTTT.